Below, 2 T cell receptor beta chains from the same sample are listed, as sequenced in a study of response to subunit inactivated influenza vaccine. TCRdb recomputed calls from the RT-PCR reads with MiXCR, one row per CDR3 protein. The data hold hundreds of thousands of distinct CDR3 sequences, with approximately 10% observed a single time. This sample was also put to use in a study of T cells expressing NK-cell markers. That source reports: Template switching by 5'RACE with UMIs generated the TCR beta cDNA.

The sequencing here drew on PBMCs from blood, taken on the day of vaccination. Receptors were obtained from a man aged 50 to 60 who received an inactivated influenza vaccine.

The chain employs TRBV7-2 and TRBJ2-3; D might be TRBD1 (6 bases). The V end lost 2 bases, the J end lost 7 bases, and 10 bases lay between the germline ends. Germline V gene sequence: CDR1 SGHTA, CDR2 FQGNSA. The CDR3 has 13 amino acids. CDR3 sequence (DNA): TGTGCCAGCAGCTTAAACAGGGATTATACGCAGTATTTT. Its translation is CASSLNRDYTQYF.

This clonotype was detected a few times. The chain employs TRBV20-1 and TRBJ2-1; weak D call: TRBD1 (5 bases). Germline lookup yields CDR1 DFQATT and CDR2 SNEGSKA (reference sequence). The CDR3 contains 13 residues. Trimming took 3 bases from V and 5 from J, leaving 11 bases between them. The CDR3 sequence: CSASRAVDNEQFF. The DNA of the CDR3 is TGCAGTGCTAGCAGGGCGGTGGACAATGAGCAGTTCTTC.